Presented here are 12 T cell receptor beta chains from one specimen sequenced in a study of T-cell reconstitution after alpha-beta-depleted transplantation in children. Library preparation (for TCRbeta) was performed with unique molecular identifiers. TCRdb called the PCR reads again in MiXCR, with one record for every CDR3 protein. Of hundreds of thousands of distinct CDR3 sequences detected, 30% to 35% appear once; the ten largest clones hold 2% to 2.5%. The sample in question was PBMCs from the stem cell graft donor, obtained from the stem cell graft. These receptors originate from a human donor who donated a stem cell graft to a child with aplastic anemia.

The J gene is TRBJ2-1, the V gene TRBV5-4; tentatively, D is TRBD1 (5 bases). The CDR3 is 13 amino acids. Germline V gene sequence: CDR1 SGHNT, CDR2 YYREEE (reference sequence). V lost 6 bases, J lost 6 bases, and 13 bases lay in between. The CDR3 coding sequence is TGTGCCAGCAACAGCAGGGATTCCAATGAGCAGTTCTTC. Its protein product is CASNSRDSNEQFF.

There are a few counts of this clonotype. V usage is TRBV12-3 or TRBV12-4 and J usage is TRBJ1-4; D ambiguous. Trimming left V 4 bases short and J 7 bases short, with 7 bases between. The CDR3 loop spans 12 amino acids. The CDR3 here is CASSWKVEKLFF. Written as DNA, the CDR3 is TGTGCCAGCAGTTGGAAGGTTGAAAAACTGTTTTTT.

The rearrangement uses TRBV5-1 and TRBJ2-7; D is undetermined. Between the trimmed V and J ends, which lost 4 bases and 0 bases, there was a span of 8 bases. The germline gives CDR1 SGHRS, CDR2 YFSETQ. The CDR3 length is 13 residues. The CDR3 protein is CASSGSSSYEQYF. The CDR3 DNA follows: TGCGCCAGCAGCGGATCGAGCTCCTACGAGCAGTACTTC.

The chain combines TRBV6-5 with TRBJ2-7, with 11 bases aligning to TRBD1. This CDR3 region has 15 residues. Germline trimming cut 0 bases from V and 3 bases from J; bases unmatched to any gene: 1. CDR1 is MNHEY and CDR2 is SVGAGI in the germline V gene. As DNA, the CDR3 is TGTGCCAGCAGTTACTCGGGGACAGGGGGCTACGAGCAGTACTTC. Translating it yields CASSYSGTGGYEQYF.

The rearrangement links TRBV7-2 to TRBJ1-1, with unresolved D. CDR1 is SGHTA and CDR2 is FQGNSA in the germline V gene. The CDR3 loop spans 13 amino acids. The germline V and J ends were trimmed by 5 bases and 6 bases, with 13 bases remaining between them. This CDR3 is CASSPAHGPEAFF. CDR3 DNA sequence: TGTGCCAGCAGCCCAGCTCACGGTCCTGAAGCTTTCTTT.

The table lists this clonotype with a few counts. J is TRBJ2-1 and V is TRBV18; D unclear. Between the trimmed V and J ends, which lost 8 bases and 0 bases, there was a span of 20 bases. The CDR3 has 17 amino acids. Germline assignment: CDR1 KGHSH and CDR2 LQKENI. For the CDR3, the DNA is TGTGCCAGCGCAAAGTTCGGTACCTCTAGCTCCTACAATGAGCAGTTCTTC. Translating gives CASAKFGTSSSYNEQFF.

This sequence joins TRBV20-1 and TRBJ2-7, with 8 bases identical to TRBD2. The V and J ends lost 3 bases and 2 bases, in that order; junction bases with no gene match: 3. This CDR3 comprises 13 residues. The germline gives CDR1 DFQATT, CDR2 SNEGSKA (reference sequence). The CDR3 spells CSASTSGPYEQYV. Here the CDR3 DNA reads TGCAGTGCTAGCACTAGCGGTCCCTACGAGCAGTACGTC.

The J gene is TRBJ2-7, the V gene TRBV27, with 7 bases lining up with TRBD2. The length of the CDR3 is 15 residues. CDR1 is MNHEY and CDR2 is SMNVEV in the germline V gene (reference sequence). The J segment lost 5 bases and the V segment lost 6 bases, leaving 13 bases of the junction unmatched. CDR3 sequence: CASSPLWGGANEQYF. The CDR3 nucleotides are TGTGCCAGCAGCCCACTTTGGGGAGGGGCGAACGAGCAGTACTTC.

CDR3 DNA sequence: TGTGCCAGCACAAGTGGGGAATTTCAGCCCCAGCATTTT. Its protein is CASTSGEFQPQHF. The rearrangement links TRBV12-3 or TRBV12-4 to TRBJ1-5; no reliable D call. The CDR3 covers 13 residues. V shed 7 bases and J shed 6 bases, with 13 bases lying between them.

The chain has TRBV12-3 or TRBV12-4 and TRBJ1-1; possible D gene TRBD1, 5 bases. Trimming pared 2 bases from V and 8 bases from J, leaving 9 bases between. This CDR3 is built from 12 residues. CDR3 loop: CASSLSGLEAFF. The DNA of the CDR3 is TGTGCCAGCAGTTTATCAGGGCTCGAAGCTTTCTTT.

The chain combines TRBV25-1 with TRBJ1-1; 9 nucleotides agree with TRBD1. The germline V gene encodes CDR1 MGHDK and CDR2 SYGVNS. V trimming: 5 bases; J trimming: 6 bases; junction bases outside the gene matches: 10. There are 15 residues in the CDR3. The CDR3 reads CASSKLGTGNAEAFF. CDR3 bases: TGTGCCAGCAGTAAGCTAGGGACAGGGAATGCTGAAGCTTTCTTT.

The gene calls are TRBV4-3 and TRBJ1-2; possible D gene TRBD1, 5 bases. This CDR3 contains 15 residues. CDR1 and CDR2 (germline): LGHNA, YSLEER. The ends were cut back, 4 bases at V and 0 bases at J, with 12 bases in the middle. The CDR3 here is CASSLTGTANYGYTF. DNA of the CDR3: TGCGCCAGCAGCCTCACCGGGACGGCTAACTATGGCTACACCTTC.